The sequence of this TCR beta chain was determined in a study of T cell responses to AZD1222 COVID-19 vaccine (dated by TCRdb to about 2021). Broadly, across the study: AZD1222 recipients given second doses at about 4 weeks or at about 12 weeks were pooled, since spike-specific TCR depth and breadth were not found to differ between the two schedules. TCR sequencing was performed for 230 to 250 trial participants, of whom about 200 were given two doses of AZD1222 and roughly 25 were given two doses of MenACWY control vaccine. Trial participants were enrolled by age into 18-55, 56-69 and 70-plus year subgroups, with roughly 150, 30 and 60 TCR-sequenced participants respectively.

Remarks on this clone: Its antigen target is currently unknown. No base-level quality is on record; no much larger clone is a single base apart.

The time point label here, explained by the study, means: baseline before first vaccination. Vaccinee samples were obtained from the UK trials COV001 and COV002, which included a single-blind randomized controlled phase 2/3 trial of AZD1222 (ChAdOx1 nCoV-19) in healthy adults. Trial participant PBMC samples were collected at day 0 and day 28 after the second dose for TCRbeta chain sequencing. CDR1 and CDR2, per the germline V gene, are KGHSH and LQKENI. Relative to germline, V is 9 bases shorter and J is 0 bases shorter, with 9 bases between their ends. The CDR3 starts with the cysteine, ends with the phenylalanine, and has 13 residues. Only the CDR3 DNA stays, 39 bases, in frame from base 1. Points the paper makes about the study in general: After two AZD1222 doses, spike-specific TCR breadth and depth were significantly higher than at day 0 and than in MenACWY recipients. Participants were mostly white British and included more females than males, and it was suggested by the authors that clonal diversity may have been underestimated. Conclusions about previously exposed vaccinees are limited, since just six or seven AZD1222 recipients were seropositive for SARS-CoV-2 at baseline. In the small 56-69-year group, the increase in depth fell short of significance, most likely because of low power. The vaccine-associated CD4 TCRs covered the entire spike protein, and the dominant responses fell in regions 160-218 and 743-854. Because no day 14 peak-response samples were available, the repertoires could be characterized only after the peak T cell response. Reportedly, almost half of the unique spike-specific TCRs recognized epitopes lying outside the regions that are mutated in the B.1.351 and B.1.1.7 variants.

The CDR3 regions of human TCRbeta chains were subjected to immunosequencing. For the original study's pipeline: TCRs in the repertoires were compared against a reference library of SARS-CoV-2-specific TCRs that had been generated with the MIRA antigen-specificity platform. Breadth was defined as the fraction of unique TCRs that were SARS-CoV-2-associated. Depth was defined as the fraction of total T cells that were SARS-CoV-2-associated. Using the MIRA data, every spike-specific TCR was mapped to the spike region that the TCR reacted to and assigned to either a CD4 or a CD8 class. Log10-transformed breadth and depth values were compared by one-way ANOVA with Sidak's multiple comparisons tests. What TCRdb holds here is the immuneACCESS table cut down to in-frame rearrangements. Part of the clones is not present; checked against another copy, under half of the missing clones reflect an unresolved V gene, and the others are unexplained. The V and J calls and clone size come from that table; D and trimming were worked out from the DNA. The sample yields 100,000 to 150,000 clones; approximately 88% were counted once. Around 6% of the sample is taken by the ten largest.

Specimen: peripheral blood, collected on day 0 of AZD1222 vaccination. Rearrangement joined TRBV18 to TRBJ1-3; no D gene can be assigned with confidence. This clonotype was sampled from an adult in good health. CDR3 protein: CASGSASGNTIYF. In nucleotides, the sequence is TGTGCCAGTGGGTCAGCCTCTGGAAACACCATATATTTT. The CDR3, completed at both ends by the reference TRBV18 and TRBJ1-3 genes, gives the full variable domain NAGVMQNPRHLVRRRGQEARLRCSPMKGHSHVYWYRQLPEEGLKFMVYLQKENIIDESGMPKERFSAEFPKEGPSILRIQQVVRGDSAAYFCASGSASGNTIYFGEGSWLTVV.